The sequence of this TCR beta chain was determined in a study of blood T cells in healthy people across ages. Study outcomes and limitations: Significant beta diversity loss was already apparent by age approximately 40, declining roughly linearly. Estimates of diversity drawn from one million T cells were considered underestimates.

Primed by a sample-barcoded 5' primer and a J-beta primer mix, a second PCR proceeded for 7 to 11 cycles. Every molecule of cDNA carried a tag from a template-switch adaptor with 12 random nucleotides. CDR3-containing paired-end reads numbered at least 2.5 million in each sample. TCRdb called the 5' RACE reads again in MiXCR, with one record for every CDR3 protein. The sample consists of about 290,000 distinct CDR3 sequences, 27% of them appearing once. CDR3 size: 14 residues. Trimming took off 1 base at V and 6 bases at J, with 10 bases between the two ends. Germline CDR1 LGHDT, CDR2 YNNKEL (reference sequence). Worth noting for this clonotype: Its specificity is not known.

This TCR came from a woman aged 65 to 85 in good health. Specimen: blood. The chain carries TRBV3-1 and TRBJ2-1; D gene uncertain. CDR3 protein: CASSQASVVNEQFF. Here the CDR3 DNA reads TGTGCCAGCAGCCAAGCTTCGGTGGTCAATGAGCAGTTCTTC.